This T cell receptor (beta chain) was recorded in a study of tumor-infiltrating lymphocytes in localized non-small cell lung cancer. For the study at large: The cohort mixed smokers and never-smokers, several histologies, and some post-neoadjuvant-chemotherapy samples. Tumor tissue and non-adjacent uninvolved lung came from each patient. Study-level findings and limits: Tumor T-cell fraction from TCR sequencing was not associated with recurrence-free survival (p = 0.61). Higher tumor T cell infiltration than in uninvolved lung was supported by TCRbeta sequencing.

On this clone itself: What it binds is unknown.

Generated by immunoSEQ multiplex PCR, the TCRdb table keeps only in-frame clones and is missing some. This table holds 20,000 to 25,000 clones, roughly two thirds found once. V dropped 0 bases and J dropped 4; count of bases not matched to a gene: 4. This CDR3 is 14 amino acids long. Germline V gene data show CDR1 as SGHRS and CDR2 as YFSETQ. The receptor was isolated from a human donor with non-small cell lung cancer. Sequenced sample: lung tumor tissue. The chain employs TRBV5-1 and TRBJ2-7, with 7 bases identical to TRBD2. The CDR3 sequence: CASSLGSGKYEQYF. DNA of the CDR3: TGCGCCAGCAGCTTGGGAAGCGGGAAGTACGAGCAGTACTTC.